Listed below are T cell receptor beta chains from one sample, sequenced in a study of technical replicates of blood from a few donors. The repertoire was sequenced with immunoSEQ multiplex PCR; TCRdb's copy has only in-frame clones and lacks some. This sample yields roughly 80,000 clones, of which around nine tenths are seen a single time; approximately 0.39% belongs to the top ten. Sequenced input: T cells isolated from PBMCs. The receptors originated from a human donor in good health. Both conserved end residues are part of each CDR3. A D gene is named only where the DNA matches it firmly. A row's size may be missing; if present it is once, few, many or a size class.

j_call | v_call | clone_size | d_call | cdr3_aa | cdr3_nt
TRBJ1-2 | TRBV21-1 | . | . | CASSFREGGRYGYTF | TGTGCCAGCAGCTTCCGAGAGGGGGGGAGGTATGGCTACACCTTC
TRBJ2-2 | TRBV10-3 | . | TRBD2 | CAISEAGNTGELFF | TGTGCCATCAGTGAAGCGGGAAACACCGGGGAGCTGTTTTTT
TRBJ1-4 | TRBV6-6 | . | . | CASSYNLNEANEKLFF | TGTGCCAGCAGTTACAACCTAAACGAAGCTAATGAAAAACTGTTTTTT
TRBJ2-2 | TRBV9 | . | . | CASSPWDLHTGELFF | TGTGCCAGCAGCCCCTGGGACTTGCACACCGGGGAGCTGTTTTTT
TRBJ2-1 | TRBV2 | . | TRBD2 | CASSGLLAGDRYNEQFF | TGTGCCAGCAGTGGCCTACTAGCGGGAGATAGGTACAATGAGCAGTTCTTC
TRBJ2-2 | TRBV5-4 | . | TRBD2 | CASSFGGRASTGELFF | TGTGCCAGCAGCTTTGGCGGGAGGGCCAGCACCGGGGAGCTGTTTTTT
TRBJ1-2 | TRBV29-1 | . | TRBD1 | CSVMGQLYGYTF | TGCAGCGTTATGGGACAGCTCTATGGCTACACCTTC
TRBJ2-5 | TRBV15 | . | . | CATSRAKGGETQYF | TGTGCCACCAGCAGAGCTAAAGGGGGAGAGACCCAGTACTTC
TRBJ2-5 | TRBV27 | . | TRBD1 | CASSRTGGSETQYF | TGTGCCAGCAGCCGGACAGGGGGCTCGGAGACCCAGTACTTC
TRBJ1-3 | TRBV2 | . | . | CASKPDTAGNTIYF | TGTGCCAGCAAACCGGACACCGCTGGAAACACCATATATTTT
TRBJ1-3 | TRBV28 | . | . | CATVDSYSGNTIYF | TGTGCCACCGTAGACAGTTACTCTGGAAACACCATATATTTT
TRBJ2-7 | TRBV7-2 | . | TRBD2 | CASSFPPQREHYEQYF | TGTGCCAGCAGCTTTCCCCCCCAGCGGGAACACTACGAGCAGTACTTC
TRBJ2-7 | TRBV5-4 | . | TRBD1 | CASSVRGTPYEQYF | TGTGCCAGCAGCGTCAGGGGGACCCCCTACGAGCAGTACTTC
TRBJ1-2 | TRBV28 | . | TRBD1 | CATGGTGRGYYGYTF | TGTGCCACCGGCGGGACAGGCCGAGGGTACTATGGCTACACCTTC
TRBJ1-5 | TRBV18 | . | . | CASSPPGRGQPQHF | TGTGCCAGCTCACCACCAGGGAGAGGTCAGCCCCAGCATTTT
TRBJ2-2 | TRBV7-7 | once | TRBD2 | CASSLTSGTGELFF | TGTGCCAGCAGCTTAACTAGCGGCACCGGGGAGCTGTTTTTT
TRBJ1-5 | TRBV30 | . | . | CAWSIGVVGQPQHF | TGTGCCTGGAGTATAGGGGTGGTTGGGCAGCCCCAGCATTTT
TRBJ1-5 | TRBV28 | . | TRBD1 | CASSPDRNNQPQHF | TGTGCCAGCAGCCCGGACAGGAACAATCAGCCCCAGCATTTT
TRBJ1-5 | TRBV28 | once | TRBD1 | CASRTGGEPQHF | TGTGCCAGCAGGACAGGGGGCGAGCCCCAGCATTTT
TRBJ1-2 | TRBV9 | few | . | CASSVVSGANYGYTF | TGTGCCAGCAGCGTAGTCAGTGGAGCTAACTATGGCTACACCTTC
TRBJ2-5 | TRBV7-7 | . | . | CASSLGAEETQYF | TGTGCTAGCAGCTTAGGGGCTGAAGAGACCCAGTACTTC
TRBJ2-7 | TRBV9 | . | TRBD2 | CASSVGTGGLYEQYF | TGTGCCAGCAGCGTAGGGACGGGGGGGCTGTACGAGCAGTACTTC
TRBJ1-1 | TRBV7-9 | few | . | CASQGSADTEAFF | TGTGCCTCCCAAGGGTCAGCGGACACTGAAGCTTTCTTT
TRBJ1-2 | TRBV25-1 | . | . | CASSELEGYTF | TGTGCCAGCAGTGAATTGGAGGGCTACACCTTC
TRBJ2-7 | TRBV6-5 | . | TRBD1 | CASRADRVSYKQYF | TGTGCCAGCAGAGCCGACAGGGTGTCCTACAAGCAGTACTTC
TRBJ2-7 | TRBV5-4 | few | . | CASGNSYEQYF | TGTGCCAGCGGCAACTCCTACGAGCAGTACTTC
TRBJ2-2 | TRBV4-1 | . | TRBD1 | CASSYRGLDGELFF | TGCGCCAGCAGCTACAGGGGGCTAGACGGGGAGCTGTTTTTT
TRBJ2-7 | TRBV4-1 | . | . | CASSQTNQGYEQYF | TGCGCCAGCAGCCAGACAAACCAGGGGTACGAGCAGTACTTC